The 5 T cell receptor beta chains in this list originate from one sample, sequenced in a study of T cells in women clearing cervical HPV infection (dated by TCRdb to about 2018). Libraries were made using the immunoSEQ multiplex PCR assay. Held by TCRdb, this immuneACCESS table contains in-frame sequences only and omits some clones. Under half of the omission traces to an unresolved V gene where checked; the cause of the rest is unknown. The sample's own table lists around 30,000 clones. 3.1% of the sample lies in the top ten. The sample taken for sequencing was blood buffy coat. The receptors come from a woman aged 18-69 years with a cervical HPV16 infection that either progressed to CIN3+ or cleared (not recorded which).

As concerns this clone: The CDR3 end falls 3 residues outside the read, so it is completed with the germline J gene. The J gene is TRBJ2-7, the V gene TRBV20-1; TRBD2 matches 11 bases. With V trimmed by 4 bases and J by 0 bases, 5 bases remained unmatched. Germline loops: CDR1 DFQATT, CDR2 SNEGSKA (reference sequence). This CDR3 has 15 residues. This CDR3 reads CSAKRTSGGSYEQYF. The CDR3 bases that were read are TGCAGTGCTAAACGCACTAGCGGGGGCTCCTACGAG.

The CDR3 region is CASSLYMNTEAFF. Incomplete CDR3 DNA: TGTGCCAGCAGCTTATACATGAACACTGAA. The chain joins TRBV13 to TRBJ1-1; D unresolved. The CDR3 end is not reached by the read, which stops 3 residues before it; the germline J gene fills it in. Germline lookup yields CDR1 PRHDT and CDR2 FYEKMQ (reference sequence). With 2 bases removed from V and 0 bases from J, the gap between germline ends came to 4 bases. The CDR3 has 13 residues.

For this clone: The observed sequence ends 3 residues before the CDR3 terminus, with the missing tail filled in from the germline J gene. The chain carries TRBV18 and TRBJ2-4, with TRBD1 matching 8 bases. The CDR3 is made up of 14 amino acids. Germline CDR1 KGHSH, CDR2 LQKENI. Partial CDR3 DNA: TGTGCCAGCTCATCGGGACAGGTCCTATATGGT. Protein sequence: CASSSGQVLYG. The full CDR3 is CASSSGQVLYGQYF.

Concerning this clone: The read terminates 3 residues ahead of where the CDR3 ends, so the germline J gene completes it. The V and J genes are TRBV6-4 and TRBJ2-2; no clear D. V lost 6 bases and J lost 0, with 8 bases in between. Per the germline V gene, CDR1 is MRHNA and CDR2 is SNTAGT. This CDR3 is built from 14 residues. The sequenced part of the CDR3 DNA is TGTGCCAGCAGCCGACAAGCGAACACCGGGGAG. This gives the protein CASSRQANTGE. In full, the CDR3 is CASSRQANTGELFF.

A word on this clone: The CDR3 end lies 3 residues beyond the end of the read and is filled in from the germline J gene. This sequence joins TRBV5-1 and TRBJ1-5; the match to TRBD1 covers 8 bases. The V segment lost 4 bases and the J segment 6 bases; nucleotides outside the gene matches: 21. This CDR3 is 19 amino acids long. CDR1 and CDR2 from the germline V gene are SGHRS and YFSETQ. The CDR3 sequence: CASSGRTGFEEKGGQPQHF. CDR3 DNA (partial): TGCGCCAGCAGCGGCCGGACAGGGTTTGAGGAGAAAGGTGGTCAGCCC. Supplemented by reference TRBV5-1 and TRBJ1-5, the full variable domain reads KAGVTQTPRYLIKTRGQQVTLSCSPISGHRSVSWYQQTPGQGLQFLFEYFSETQRNKGNFPGRFSGRQFSNSRSEMNVSTLELGDSALYLCASSGRTGFEEKGGQPQHFGDGTRLSIL.